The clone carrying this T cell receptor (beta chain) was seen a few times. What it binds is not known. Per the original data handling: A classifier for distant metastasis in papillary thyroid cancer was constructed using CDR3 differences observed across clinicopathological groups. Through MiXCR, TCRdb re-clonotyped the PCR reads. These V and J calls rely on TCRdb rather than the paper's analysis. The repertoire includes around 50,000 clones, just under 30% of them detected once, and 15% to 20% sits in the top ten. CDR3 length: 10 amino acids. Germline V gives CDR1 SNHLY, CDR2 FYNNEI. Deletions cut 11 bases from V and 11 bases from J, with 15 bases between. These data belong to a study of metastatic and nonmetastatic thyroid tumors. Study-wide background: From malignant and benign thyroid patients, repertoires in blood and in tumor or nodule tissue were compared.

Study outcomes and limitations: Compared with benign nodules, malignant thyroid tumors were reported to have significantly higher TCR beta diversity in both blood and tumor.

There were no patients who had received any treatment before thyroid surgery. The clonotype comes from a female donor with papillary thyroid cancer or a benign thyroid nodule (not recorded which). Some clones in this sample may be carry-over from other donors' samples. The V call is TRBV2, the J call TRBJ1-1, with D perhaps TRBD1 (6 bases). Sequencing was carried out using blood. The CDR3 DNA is TGTGCCTCCCAAGGGGGTTTCGCTTTCTTT. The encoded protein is CASQGGFAFF. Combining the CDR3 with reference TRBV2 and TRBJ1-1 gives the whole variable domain EPEVTQTPSHQVTQMGQEVILRCVPISNHLYFYWYRQILGQKVEFLVSFYNNEISEKSEIFDDQFSVERPDGSNFTLKIRSTKLEDSAMYFCASQGGFAFFGQGTRLTVV.